This T cell receptor beta chain was documented in a study of Ad26.COV2.S vaccination and SARS-CoV-2 variants. General observations from the study: Post-vaccination breadth of spike-specific CD8+ and CD4+ T cell responses was reportedly substantial.

Comment on this clone: The antigen is unknown.

Treatment denoted: over 15 received Ad26.COV2.S at low or high dose, single or two shots; about 5 received placebo; per-sample allocation not given. Samples came from day 63 after the first vaccine or placebo injection. An adult of 18-55 years in Boston served as donor. This CDR3 comprises 18 residues. From germline, CDR1 is MNHEY and CDR2 SMNVEV (reference sequence). The ends were cut back, 0 bases at V and 0 bases at J, with 14 bases in the middle. Repertoires were generated with immunoSEQ multiplex PCR, while TCRdb's copy carries only in-frame clones and drops some. The sample lists around 300,000 clones, 85% to 90% occurring once.

The material sequenced was peripheral blood, taken in a trial of Ad26.COV2.S vaccine versus placebo. The chain employs TRBV27 and TRBJ1-4; D remains unclear. This TCR was recovered from a person between 18 and 59 years old who received the Ad26.COV2.S COVID-19 vaccine or a placebo. The CDR3 DNA sequence: TGTGCCAGCAGTTTATCAAGATTAACAGCCGCAACTAATGAAAAACTGTTTTTT. Amino acid sequence: CASSLSRLTAATNEKLFF.